This T cell receptor beta chain came from a study of blood T cell repertoires in COVID-19. Study overall: Donors in the United States, Italy and Spain gave samples during acute or convalescent COVID-19.

V was trimmed by 0 bases and J by 0 bases, leaving 5 bases between them. The CDR3 is 14 amino acids. Germline V gene lookup returns CDR1 MNHEY and CDR2 SVGAGI. Original processing notes: Reference gene primer amplification gave nucleated cell count estimates. Some clones are missing from TCRdb's copy, which holds only in-frame ones; the method was immunoSEQ multiplex PCR. The V and J calls and clone size come from that table; D and trimming were worked out from the DNA. In the table there are tens of thousands of clones, roughly 94% of which are singletons. The receptor's source is a human donor with active COVID-19. The donor label of this sample is uncertain. V is TRBV6-5 and J is TRBJ1-1; weak D call: TRBD1 (5 bases). Specimen: peripheral blood. CDR3 sequence reads: CASSYSRVNTEAFF. CDR3 coding DNA: TGTGCCAGCAGTTACTCCAGGGTGAACACTGAAGCTTTCTTT.